Each of the 17 T cell receptor beta chains below was sequenced from the same sample in a study of CD8 T cells in Susac syndrome. With random hexamers, reverse transcription was performed on about 0.45 to 1 ug of RNA. MiXCR was run by TCRdb on the immunoSEQ multiplex PCR reads, yielding one entry per CDR3 protein. Of roughly 220,000 distinct CDR3 sequences in the sample, about 95% were seen once. The material sequenced was CD4+ T cells from PBMCs. The receptors were gathered from a human donor with Susac syndrome.

The chain recombines TRBV9 with TRBJ2-1; D possibly matches TRBD1 or TRBD2 (5 bases each). In germline, CDR1 is SGDLS, CDR2 YYNGEE. This CDR3 contains 15 residues. With 0 bases removed from V and 6 bases from J, the gap between germline ends came to 13 bases. CDR3 nucleotide sequence: TGTGCCAGCAGCGTAGGGGACCCGAGGATCAATGAGCAGTTCTTC. This translates into CASSVGDPRINEQFF.

V is TRBV15 and J is TRBJ1-5; 7 bases line up with TRBD1. This CDR3 is 17 amino acids long. V gave up 0 bases and J gave up 0 bases; unmatched junction bases: 5. In germline, CDR1 is LNHNV, CDR2 YYDKDF (reference sequence). CDR3 residues: CATSRDQGGYSNQPQHF. For the CDR3, the DNA is TGTGCCACCAGCAGAGATCAAGGGGGCTATAGCAATCAGCCCCAGCATTTT.

With respect to this clonotype: An end of the junction differs from the germline gene, which may be a read error. The J gene is TRBJ2-5, the V gene TRBV7-7, with no clear D. CDR3 length: 13 residues. Per germline, CDR1 SSHAT and CDR2 FNYEAQ (reference sequence). The CDR3 loop reads CASSFSSQETQYF. DNA for the CDR3: TGTGCTAGCAGCTTTTCAAGCCAAGAGACCCAGTACTTC.

This chain connects TRBV5-1 to TRBJ1-5; 8 positions match TRBD1. J lost 7 bases, V lost 0 bases, and 3 bases had no gene match. The CDR3 is 14 residues long. CDR1 and CDR2 from the germline V gene are SGHRS and YFSETQ. For the CDR3, the DNA is TGCGCCAGCAGCTTGGAACAGGGGGGGCAGCCCCAGCATTTT. Residues: CASSLEQGGQPQHF.

The genes are TRBV6-1 and TRBJ2-5; TRBD2 is a possible D gene (5 bases). The CDR3 runs 16 residues. V lost 5 bases to trimming and J lost 4 bases, with 20 bases between them. Germline lookup yields CDR1 MNHNS and CDR2 SASEGT. The CDR3 is CASSPSTRAWGETQYF. The CDR3 bases are TGTGCCAGCAGTCCATCCACGAGGGCGTGGGGAGAGACCCAGTACTTC.

This chain connects TRBV7-2 to TRBJ2-2; D unresolved. The CDR3 totals 15 residues. The V end lost 5 bases, the J end lost 2 bases, and 12 bases lay between the germline ends. Germline V lookup: CDR1 SGHTA, CDR2 FQGNSA. CDR3 nucleotide sequence: TGTGCCAGCAGCATGCCGACTCGTAACACCGGGGAGCTGTTTTTT. Its protein product is CASSMPTRNTGELFF.

The chain links TRBV7-2 to TRBJ2-7; D is perhaps TRBD1 or TRBD2 (6 bases each). CDR1 is SGHTA and CDR2 is FQGNSA in the germline V gene. This CDR3 has 15 residues. V dropped 5 bases and J dropped 0 bases, with 14 bases sitting between them. CDR3 in amino acids: CASSPRDKDSYEQYF. The CDR3 DNA reads TGTGCCAGCAGCCCGCGGGACAAGGACTCCTACGAGCAGTACTTC. Variable domain in full (rest from reference TRBV7-2 and TRBJ2-7): GAGVSQSPSNKVTEKGKDVELRCDPISGHTALYWYRQSLGQGLEFLIYFQGNSAPDKSGLPSDRFSAERTGGSVSTLTIQRTQQEDSAVYLCASSPRDKDSYEQYFGPGTRLTVT.

The V and J genes are TRBV6-2 or TRBV6-3 and TRBJ1-1, with unresolved D. The germline V gene encodes CDR1 MNHEY and CDR2 SVGEGT. This CDR3 contains 15 residues. V was pared by 2 bases and J by 5 bases, with 15 bases between. The DNA for the CDR3 is TGTGCCAGCAGTTACCCCGCCGCGGGTAAGACTGAAGCTTTCTTT. This encodes CASSYPAAGKTEAFF.

The chain combines TRBV6-5 with TRBJ1-2; tentatively, D is TRBD1 (5 bases). The germline V gene has CDR1 MNHEY and CDR2 SVGAGI. The CDR3 runs to 14 residues. Trimming took off 5 bases at V and 5 bases at J, with 15 bases between the two ends. In DNA, the CDR3 is TGTGCCAGCAGTGAGGGGTCCTCAGGGTATGGCTACACCTTC. Residues: CASSEGSSGYGYTF.

The count of this clonotype is one. This chain uses TRBV20-1 with TRBJ1-1; D may be TRBD1 (6 bases). The CDR3 spans 12 residues. Germline CDR1 and CDR2: DFQATT and SNEGSKA (reference sequence). Trimming removed 5 bases from V and 7 bases from J, with 14 bases in between. CDR3 nucleotide sequence: TGCAGTGCTCAGAAAGAGGGGGGTGAAGCTTTCTTT. Encoded protein: CSAQKEGGEAFF.

The V gene is TRBV9, the J gene TRBJ1-2; no clear D. V shed 3 bases and J shed 4 bases, with 10 bases lying between them. Germline V gene data show CDR1 as SGDLS and CDR2 as YYNGEE. The CDR3 extends over 13 amino acids. The CDR3: CASSARGIYGYTF. The CDR3 region has the DNA TGTGCCAGCAGCGCACGAGGAATCTATGGCTACACCTTC.

This rearrangement joins TRBV28 to TRBJ2-5, with a possible D match to TRBD1 (6 bases). V dropped 3 bases and J dropped 5 bases, with 19 bases sitting between them. The CDR3 has 16 residues. Germline V gives CDR1 MDHEN, CDR2 SYDVKM. The CDR3 nucleotides are TGTGCCAGCAGTTTCGAAGAGGGGGAATCTGGGGAGACCCAGTACTTC. Encoded protein: CASSFEEGESGETQYF.

This clonotype was counted a single time. The chain carries TRBV6-2 or TRBV6-3 and TRBJ2-5; D is perhaps TRBD2 (6 bases). Trimming pared 7 bases from V and 1 base from J, leaving 16 bases between. CDR1 and CDR2 (germline): MNHEY, SVGEGT. The CDR3 loop spans 15 amino acids. For the CDR3, the DNA is TGTGCCAGCATCCCCATGGGCGGGGCCCAAGAGACCCAGTACTTC. This codes for CASIPMGGAQETQYF.

This chain links TRBV14 with TRBJ1-2, with D possibly being TRBD1 (5 bases). Germline CDR1 and CDR2: SGHDN and FVKESK. This CDR3 comprises 13 residues. V was cut by 0 bases and J by 8 bases, with 10 bases left in between. The CDR3 nucleotides read TGTGCCAGCAGCCAAGAGTTAGGGGACGGCTACACCTTC. This translates into CASSQELGDGYTF.

V gene TRBV7-9 combines with J gene TRBJ2-7; D is uncertain. CDR1 and CDR2 from the germline V gene are SEHNR and FQNEAQ (reference sequence). V lost 2 bases to trimming and J lost 5 bases, with 13 bases between them. The CDR3 sequence is 14 residues long. CDR3 protein: CASSLSSPPHEQYF. DNA for the CDR3: TGTGCCAGCAGCTTAAGCTCCCCCCCCCACGAGCAGTACTTC.

The chain employs TRBV4-1 and TRBJ2-1, with TRBD1 matching over 9 bases. The V segment lost 0 bases and the J segment 9 bases; nucleotides outside the gene matches: 6. From germline, CDR1 is MGHRA and CDR2 YSYEKL. The CDR3 is 15 residues long. CDR3 nucleotide sequence: TGCGCCAGCAGCCAAGATGGGACAGGGCTTACTGAGCAGTTCTTC. Translating it yields CASSQDGTGLTEQFF.

The CDR3 here is CASSARPGGSGANVLTF. The CDR3 nucleotides are TGTGCCAGCTCCGCTCGACCGGGGGGCTCTGGGGCCAACGTCCTGACTTTC. V usage is TRBV18 and J usage is TRBJ2-6; 7 positions agree with TRBD2. V was clipped by 6 bases and J by 0 bases; unmatched bases: 8. CDR1 and CDR2 from the germline V gene are KGHSH and LQKENI. The CDR3 sequence is 17 residues long.